This T cell receptor beta chain came from a study of blood T cell repertoires in COVID-19. Study background: COVID-19 samples, acute and convalescent, were from the United States, Italy and Spain. Sources were T cells, B-cell-depleted T cells, or PBMCs; the material itself was cDNA or gDNA.

Per the original methods: The assay estimated nucleated cells by amplifying reference gene primers. The table came from immunoSEQ multiplex PCR; TCRdb's copy has only in-frame clones and leaves some out. The V and J calls and clone size were taken over from that table, and D and trimming were inferred from the DNA. The sample lists approximately 21,000 clones, about nine tenths occurring once. Trimming took 5 bases from V and 4 from J, leaving 8 bases between them. The CDR3 has 13 amino acids. Germline V gene sequence: CDR1 SGHVS, CDR2 FNYEAQ. The sample comprised peripheral blood. This TCR was recovered from an elderly woman with active or convalescent COVID-19. The rearrangement uses TRBV7-6 and TRBJ2-2; no reliable D call. CDR3 in DNA: TGTGCCAGCAGCACCCTACCCACCGGGGAGCTGTTTTTT. Protein: CASSTLPTGELFF.